This T cell receptor beta chain emerged from a study of T cells in localized non-small cell lung cancer. Overall study findings and caveats: The greatest T cell clonality was found in uninvolved adjacent lung (higher than in tumor).

A remark on this clone: What it binds is not known.

Germline CDR1 SEHNR, CDR2 FQNEAQ (reference sequence). The CDR3 extends over 15 amino acids. J was trimmed by 8 bases and V by 3 bases; bases with no gene match: 4. The method was immunoSEQ multiplex PCR; TCRdb's version includes in-frame clones alone and lacks a portion of them. The profile covers fewer than 40,000 clones, with around four fifths appearing a single time and about 35% taken by the ten largest. V gene TRBV7-9 combines with J gene TRBJ2-1; 13 bases are a match to TRBD2. This clonotype originated in a male donor older than 55 with stage II squamous cell lung carcinoma. The starting material was peripheral blood, obtained before any cancer treatment. CDR3 in amino acids: CASSFTSGRGHEQFF. The CDR3 DNA reads TGTGCCAGCAGCTTCACTAGCGGGAGGGGCCATGAGCAGTTCTTC.